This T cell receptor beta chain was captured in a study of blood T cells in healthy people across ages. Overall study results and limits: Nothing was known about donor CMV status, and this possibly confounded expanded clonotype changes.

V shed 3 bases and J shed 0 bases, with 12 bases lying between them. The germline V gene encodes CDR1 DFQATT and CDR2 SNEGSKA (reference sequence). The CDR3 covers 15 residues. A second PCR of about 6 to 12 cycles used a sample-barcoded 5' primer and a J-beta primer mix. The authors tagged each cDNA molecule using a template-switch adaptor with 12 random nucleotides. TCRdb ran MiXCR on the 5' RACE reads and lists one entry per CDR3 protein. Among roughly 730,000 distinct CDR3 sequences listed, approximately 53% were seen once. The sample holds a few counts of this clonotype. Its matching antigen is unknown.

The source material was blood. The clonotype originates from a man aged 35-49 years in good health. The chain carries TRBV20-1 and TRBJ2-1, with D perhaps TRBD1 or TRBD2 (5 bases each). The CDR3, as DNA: TGCAGTGCTAGTGACGGGACGAGCTCCTACAATGAGCAGTTCTTC. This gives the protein CSASDGTSSYNEQFF.